This is a list of T cell receptor beta chains from one sample in a study of OX40 agonist ivuxolimab in advanced cancers. Measured with immunoSEQ multiplex PCR; TCRdb has only the in-frame clones, and not every one. Of under 20,000 clones in the sample, around 77% were seen once. The material was CD4+ or CD8+ T cells sorted from blood, obtained in a trial of the OX40 agonist ivuxolimab. These TCRs come from an adult with an advanced solid tumor such as melanoma, head and neck, liver or kidney cancer. The conserved cysteine and the conserved F or W are not part of the CDR3 here. Fields, in order: J gene, V gene, D gene, CDR3 protein. A D gene is named only where the DNA matches it firmly.

TRBJ2-7,TRBV11-3,-,ASSLDEARDYEQY
TRBJ2-3,TRBV9,TRBD1,ASSVEARGLFSTDTQY
TRBJ2-2,TRBV19,-,ASSSRGAGELF
TRBJ1-1,TRBV14,-,ASSQDWVEGRFIS
TRBJ2-7,TRBV14,TRBD1,ASSQYTGAYEQY
TRBJ2-7,TRBV7-9,-,ASSPSDGTYEQY
TRBJ2-1,TRBV27,TRBD2,ASSPGGPLSEQF
TRBJ2-1,TRBV6-1,-,ASSEASSLHEQF
TRBJ2-7,TRBV30,-,AWSVLPDEYEQY
TRBJ1-1,TRBV28,-,ASRSGTRLNTEAF
TRBJ2-7,TRBV15,-,ATSRERQASYEQY
TRBJ2-7,TRBV5-1,-,ASSHGLLRTYEQY
TRBJ1-5,TRBV28,TRBD1,ATNRGPSNQPQH
TRBJ2-3,TRBV7-9,-,ASSPPREGSTTDTQY
TRBJ1-1,TRBV18,TRBD1,ASSPLTPGQGLALRTEAF
TRBJ2-7,TRBV19,-,ASSPSGYEQY
TRBJ2-4,TRBV11-3,-,ASSLMEGTVGKNIQY
TRBJ2-3,TRBV5-5,-,ASSTRGAGSTDTQY
TRBJ1-1,TRBV5-6,-,ASSPGTFGAF
TRBJ1-2,TRBV10-1,-,ASRVDTYGYT
TRBJ2-6,TRBV4-1,-,ASSLLQTSGANVLT
TRBJ1-6,TRBV5-6,-,ASSLGWGYNSPLH
TRBJ2-5,TRBV5-4,TRBD2,ASSLGVTSGSQETQY
TRBJ1-1,TRBV7-2,-,ASSSRRGTEAF
TRBJ2-1,TRBV19,-,ASNPAWGSYNEQF
TRBJ2-6,TRBV6-5,-,ASSYRPLRANVLT
TRBJ1-4,TRBV18,-,ASSFPDLNEKLF
TRBJ2-1,TRBV28,-,ASSLEGEGYNEQF
TRBJ2-3,TRBV2,-,ASSGTSSTDTQY
TRBJ2-7,TRBV6-6,-,ASSYSGQGRMKY
TRBJ2-7,TRBV27,-,ASRELGYEQY
TRBJ2-7,TRBV4-3,-,ASSQDLSMWQY
TRBJ1-2,TRBV15,-,ATSPDRGPSYGYT
TRBJ1-4,TRBV4-3,-,ASSQDRSGVTNEKLF
TRBJ2-7,TRBV7-6,TRBD2,ASSLASGGSLSYEQY
TRBJ2-2,TRBV4-1,-,ASSQEGSYSVNTGELF
TRBJ2-3,TRBV7-8,TRBD2,ASSFGLAGADTQY
TRBJ2-1,TRBV7-9,-,ASSDPQGSYNEQF
TRBJ1-2,TRBV11-2,-,ASSRMNRDRGNYGYT
TRBJ2-6,TRBV11-2,-,ASSLGSGANVLT
TRBJ1-6,TRBV14,-,ASSQVTGGRSPLH
TRBJ2-7,TRBV7-2,TRBD2,ASSRTSGGYEQY
TRBJ2-1,TRBV15,-,ATSQYTRGPGNPYNEQF
TRBJ2-5,TRBV19,-,ASTPTPGGRETQY
TRBJ2-7,TRBV7-9,TRBD1,ASRPGQAHEQY